The table lists the clone carrying this TCR beta chain with a few counts. Its antigen is still unknown. Germline loops: CDR1 LNHNV, CDR2 YYDKDF (reference sequence). V trimming: 1 base; J trimming: 4 bases; junction bases outside the gene matches: 2. The CDR3 runs 15 residues. Individual cDNA molecules each received unique molecular identifiers attached to them. TCRdb used MiXCR to reprocess the 5' RACE reads, holding one entry per CDR3 protein. The data show tens of thousands of distinct CDR3 sequences, about an eighth seen once. This sample was included in a study of early T cells in non-severe SARS-CoV-2 infection. Looking at the study overall: Sequencing of bulk RNA from unsorted whole blood was done, without chain pairing.

Whole-study findings and limits: The matching step, a VDJdb search, favored anti-spike CD8 responses and missed private and CD4 specificities.

The sequence was obtained from an adult who was a healthcare worker with PCR-confirmed SARS-CoV-2 infection or an uninfected control (not recorded which). The chain has TRBV15 and TRBJ1-1, with 11 bases that match TRBD1. The sample taken for sequencing was whole blood. The chain's CDR3 is CATSRGGTGGTEAFF. In DNA, the CDR3 is TGTGCCACCAGCAGAGGCGGGACAGGGGGCACTGAAGCTTTCTTT. Full variable domain (missing parts from reference TRBV15 and TRBJ1-1): DAMVIQNPRYQVTQFGKPVTLSCSQTLNHNVMYWYQQKSSQAPKLLFHYYDKDFNNEADTPDNFQSRRPNTSFCFLDIRSPGLGDTAMYLCATSRGGTGGTEAFFGQGTRLTVV.